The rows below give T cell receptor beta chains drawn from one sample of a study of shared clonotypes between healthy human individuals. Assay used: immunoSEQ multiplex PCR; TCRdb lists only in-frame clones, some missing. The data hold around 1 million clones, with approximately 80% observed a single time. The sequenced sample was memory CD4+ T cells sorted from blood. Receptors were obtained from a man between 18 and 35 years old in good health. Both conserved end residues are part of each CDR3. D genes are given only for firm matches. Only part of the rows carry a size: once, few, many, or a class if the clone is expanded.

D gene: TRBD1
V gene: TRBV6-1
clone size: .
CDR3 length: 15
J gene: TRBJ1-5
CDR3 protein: CASNLQGADNQPQHF
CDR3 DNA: TGTGCCAGCAACTTACAGGGGGCGGACAATCAGCCCCAGCATTTT

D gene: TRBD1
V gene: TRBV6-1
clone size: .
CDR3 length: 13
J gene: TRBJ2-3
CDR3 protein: CASSRQGSDTQYF
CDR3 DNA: TGTGCCAGCAGCCGACAGGGGAGCGATACGCAGTATTTT

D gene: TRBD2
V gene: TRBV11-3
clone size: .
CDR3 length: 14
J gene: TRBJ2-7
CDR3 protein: CASSASGGVVQQYF
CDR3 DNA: TGTGCCAGCAGCGCTAGCGGGGGGGTAGTCCAGCAGTACTTC

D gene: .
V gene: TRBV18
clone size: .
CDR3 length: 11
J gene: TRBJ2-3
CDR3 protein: CASSPGHTQYF
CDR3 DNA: TGTGCCAGCTCACCAGGACATACGCAGTATTTT

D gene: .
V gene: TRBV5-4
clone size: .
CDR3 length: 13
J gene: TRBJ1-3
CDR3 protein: CASSLVSGNTIYF
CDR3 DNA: TGTGCCAGCAGCTTGGTTTCTGGAAACACCATATATTTT

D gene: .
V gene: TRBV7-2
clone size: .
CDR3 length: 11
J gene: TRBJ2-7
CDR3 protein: CASSNNYEQYF
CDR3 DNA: TGTGCCAGCAGCAACAACTACGAGCAGTACTTC

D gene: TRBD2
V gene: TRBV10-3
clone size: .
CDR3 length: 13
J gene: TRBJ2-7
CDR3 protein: CAISGGASGEQYF
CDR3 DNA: TGTGCCATCTCCGGGGGGGCAAGTGGCGAGCAGTACTTC

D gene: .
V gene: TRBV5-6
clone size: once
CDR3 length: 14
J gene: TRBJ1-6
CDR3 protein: CASRITGRYSPLHF
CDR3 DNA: TGTGCCAGCAGAATCACAGGGAGGTATTCACCCCTCCACTTT

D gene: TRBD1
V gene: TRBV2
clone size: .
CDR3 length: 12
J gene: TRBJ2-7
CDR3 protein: CASRSQGEQRYF
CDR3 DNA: TGTGCCAGCAGATCGCAGGGGGAACAGCGGTACTTC

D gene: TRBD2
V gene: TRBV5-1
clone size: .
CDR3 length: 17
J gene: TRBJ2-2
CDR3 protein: CASSFRLAGVYGGELFF
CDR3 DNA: TGCGCCAGCAGCTTTAGACTAGCGGGAGTTTATGGCGGGGAGCTGTTTTTT

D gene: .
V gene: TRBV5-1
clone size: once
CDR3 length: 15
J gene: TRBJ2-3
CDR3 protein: CASSFSDPSTDTQYF
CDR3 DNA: TGCGCCAGCAGCTTCAGCGACCCTAGCACAGATACGCAGTATTTT

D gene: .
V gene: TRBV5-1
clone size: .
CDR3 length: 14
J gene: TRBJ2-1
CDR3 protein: CASSRRGLDHEQFF
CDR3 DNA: TGCGCCAGCAGCCGCCGGGGCCTCGATCATGAGCAGTTCTTC

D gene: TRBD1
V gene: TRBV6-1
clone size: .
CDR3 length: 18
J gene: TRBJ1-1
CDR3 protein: CASSGDRGSRSMNTEAFF
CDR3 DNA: TGTGCCAGCAGTGGGGACAGGGGGAGTAGGTCCATGAACACTGAAGCTTTCTTT

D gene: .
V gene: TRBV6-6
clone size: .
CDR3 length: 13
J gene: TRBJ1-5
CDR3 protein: CASNQGGLQPQHF
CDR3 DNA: TGTGCCAGCAACCAAGGGGGACTTCAGCCCCAGCATTTT

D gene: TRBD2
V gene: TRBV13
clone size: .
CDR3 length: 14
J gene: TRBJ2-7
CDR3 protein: CASSFGGRAYEQYF
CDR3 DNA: TGTGCCAGCAGCTTTGGCGGGAGGGCCTACGAGCAGTACTTC

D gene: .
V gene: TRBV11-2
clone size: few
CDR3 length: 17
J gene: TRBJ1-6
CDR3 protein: CASSLAWDLMNNSPLHF
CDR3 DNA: TGTGCCAGCAGCTTAGCATGGGACCTCATGAATAATTCACCCCTCCACTTT

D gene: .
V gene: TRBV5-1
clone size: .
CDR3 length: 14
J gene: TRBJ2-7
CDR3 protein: CASSLDGPPYEQYF
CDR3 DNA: TGCGCCAGCAGCTTGGATGGCCCTCCGTACGAGCAGTACTTC

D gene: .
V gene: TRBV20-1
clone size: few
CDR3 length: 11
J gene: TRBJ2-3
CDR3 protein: CSAGLTDTQYF
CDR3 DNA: TGCAGTGCTGGACTAACCGATACGCAGTATTTT

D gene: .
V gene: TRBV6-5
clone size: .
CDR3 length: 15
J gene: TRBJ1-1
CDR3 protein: CASSYSAATNTEAFF
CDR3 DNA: TGTGCCAGCAGTTACTCGGCAGCAACGAACACTGAAGCTTTCTTT

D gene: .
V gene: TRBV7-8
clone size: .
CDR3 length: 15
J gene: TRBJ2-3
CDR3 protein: CASSLVNSGTDTQYF
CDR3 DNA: TGTGCCAGCAGCTTAGTTAACAGTGGCACAGATACGCAGTATTTT

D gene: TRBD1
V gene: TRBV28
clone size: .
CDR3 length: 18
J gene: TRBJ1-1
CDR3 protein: CASSFPRQGGRGNTEAFF
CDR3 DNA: TGTGCCAGCAGTTTCCCTCGACAGGGGGGACGTGGAAACACTGAAGCTTTCTTT

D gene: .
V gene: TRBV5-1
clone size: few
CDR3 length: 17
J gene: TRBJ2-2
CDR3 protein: CASRRGTASANTGELFF
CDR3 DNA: TGCGCCAGCAGACGCGGGACAGCCTCCGCGAACACCGGGGAGCTGTTTTTT

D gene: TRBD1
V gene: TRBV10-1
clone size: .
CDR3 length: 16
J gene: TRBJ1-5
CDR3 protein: CASIPGGEFSNQPQHF
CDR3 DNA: TGCGCCAGCATACCAGGGGGGGAGTTTAGCAATCAGCCCCAGCATTTT

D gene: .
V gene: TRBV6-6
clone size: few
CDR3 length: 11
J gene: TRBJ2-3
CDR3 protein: CASSNTDTQYF
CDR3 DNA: TGTGCCAGCAGTAACACAGATACGCAGTATTTT

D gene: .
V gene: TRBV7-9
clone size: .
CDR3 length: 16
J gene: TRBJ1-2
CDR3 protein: CASSFPTSLGMVGYTF
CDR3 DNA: TGTGCCAGCAGCTTCCCAACCAGCCTGGGCATGGTTGGCTACACCTTC

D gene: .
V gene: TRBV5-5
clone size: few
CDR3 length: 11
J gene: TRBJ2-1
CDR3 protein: CASSLHNEQFF
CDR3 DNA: TGTGCCAGCAGCTTGCACAATGAGCAGTTCTTC

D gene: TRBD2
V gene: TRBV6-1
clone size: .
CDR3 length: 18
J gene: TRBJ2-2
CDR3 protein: CASSGGLAGGPNTGELFF
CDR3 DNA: TGTGCCAGCAGTGGCGGACTAGCGGGGGGGCCCAACACCGGGGAGCTGTTTTTT

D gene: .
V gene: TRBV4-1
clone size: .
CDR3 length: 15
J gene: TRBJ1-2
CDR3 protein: CASSQETATVYGYTF
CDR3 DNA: TGCGCCAGCAGCCAAGAGACCGCAACAGTCTATGGCTACACCTTC

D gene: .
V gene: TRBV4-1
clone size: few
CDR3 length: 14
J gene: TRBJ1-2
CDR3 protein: CASSPSGLRYGYTF
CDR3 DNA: TGCGCCAGCAGCCCCTCAGGGCTTCGCTATGGCTACACCTTC

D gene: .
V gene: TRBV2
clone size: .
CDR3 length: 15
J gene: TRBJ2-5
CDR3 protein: CASSAVGLGPETQYF
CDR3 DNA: TGTGCCAGCAGCGCCGTAGGTCTCGGCCCCGAGACCCAGTACTTC

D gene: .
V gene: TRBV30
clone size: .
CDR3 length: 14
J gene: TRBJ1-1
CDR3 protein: CAWRNRDMNTEAFF
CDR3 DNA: TGTGCCTGGAGGAACAGGGATATGAACACTGAAGCTTTCTTT

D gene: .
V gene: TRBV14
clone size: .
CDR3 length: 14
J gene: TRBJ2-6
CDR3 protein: CASSPEAGANVLTF
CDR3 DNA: TGTGCCAGCAGCCCGGAGGCTGGGGCCAACGTCCTGACTTTC

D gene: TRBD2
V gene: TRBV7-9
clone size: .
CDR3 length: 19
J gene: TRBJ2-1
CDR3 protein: CASSPAVAGALDSYNEQFF
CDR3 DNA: TGTGCCAGCAGCCCAGCGGTAGCGGGAGCCCTCGACTCCTACAATGAGCAGTTCTTC

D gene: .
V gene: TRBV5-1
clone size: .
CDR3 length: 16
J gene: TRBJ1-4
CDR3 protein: CASSLAAQARSEKLFF
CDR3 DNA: TGCGCCAGCAGCTTGGCCGCACAGGCCCGAAGCGAAAAACTGTTTTTT

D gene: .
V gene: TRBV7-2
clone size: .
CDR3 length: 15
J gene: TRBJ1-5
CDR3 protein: CASSPGRGGHQPQHF
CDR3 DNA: TGTGCCAGCAGCCCCGGACGGGGGGGACATCAGCCCCAGCATTTT

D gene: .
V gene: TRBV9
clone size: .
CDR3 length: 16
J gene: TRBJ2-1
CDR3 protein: CASSVARRGSYNEQFF
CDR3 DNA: TGTGCCAGCAGCGTAGCTCGGCGGGGCTCCTACAATGAGCAGTTCTTC

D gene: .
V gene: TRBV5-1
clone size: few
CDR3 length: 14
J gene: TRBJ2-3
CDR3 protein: CASSLETSTDTQYF
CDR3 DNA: TGCGCCAGCAGCTTGGAAACGAGCACAGATACGCAGTATTTT

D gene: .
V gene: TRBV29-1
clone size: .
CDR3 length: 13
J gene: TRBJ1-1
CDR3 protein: CSVGPRQATEAFF
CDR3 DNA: TGCAGCGTTGGACCTAGACAGGCTACTGAAGCTTTCTTT

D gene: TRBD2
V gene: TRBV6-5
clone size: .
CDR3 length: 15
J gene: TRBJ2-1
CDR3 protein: CASSLGLAGLNEQFF
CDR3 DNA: TGTGCCAGCAGTTTGGGACTAGCGGGTCTCAATGAGCAGTTCTTC

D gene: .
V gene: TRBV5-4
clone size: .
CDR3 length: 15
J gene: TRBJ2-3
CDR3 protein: CASSLYRGSTDTQYF
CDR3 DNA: TGTGCCAGCAGCTTATACCGGGGGAGCACAGATACGCAGTATTTT

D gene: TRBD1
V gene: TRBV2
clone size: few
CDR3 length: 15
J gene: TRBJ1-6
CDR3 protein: CASSTTGALNSPLHF
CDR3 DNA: TGTGCCAGCAGCACGACAGGGGCCCTTAATTCACCCCTCCACTTT

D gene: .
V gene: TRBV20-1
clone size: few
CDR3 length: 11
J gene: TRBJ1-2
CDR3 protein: CSARAPDGYTF
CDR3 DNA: TGCAGTGCTAGAGCCCCCGATGGCTACACCTTC

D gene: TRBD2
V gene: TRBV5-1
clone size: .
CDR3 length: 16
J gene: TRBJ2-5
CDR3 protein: CASSGGLAGFVETQYF
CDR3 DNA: TGCGCCAGCAGCGGGGGACTAGCGGGATTTGTAGAGACCCAGTACTTC

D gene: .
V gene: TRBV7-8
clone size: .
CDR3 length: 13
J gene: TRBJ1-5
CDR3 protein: CASSQVGNQPQHF
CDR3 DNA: TGTGCCAGCAGCCAGGTCGGCAATCAGCCCCAGCATTTT

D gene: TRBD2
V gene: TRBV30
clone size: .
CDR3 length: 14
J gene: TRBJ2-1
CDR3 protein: CAWSPGTKGNEQFF
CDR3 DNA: TGTGCCTGGAGTCCCGGGACTAAAGGCAATGAGCAGTTCTTC

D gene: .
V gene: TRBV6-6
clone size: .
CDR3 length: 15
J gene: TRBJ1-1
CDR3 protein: CASSYPNRGNTEAFF
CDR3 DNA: TGTGCCAGCAGTTACCCCAACCGAGGGAACACTGAAGCTTTCTTT

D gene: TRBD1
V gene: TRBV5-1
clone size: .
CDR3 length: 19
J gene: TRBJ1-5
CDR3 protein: CASSSEDRGSLESGQPQHF
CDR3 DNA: TGCGCCAGCAGCTCCGAGGACAGGGGTTCCCTAGAAAGCGGTCAGCCCCAGCATTTT

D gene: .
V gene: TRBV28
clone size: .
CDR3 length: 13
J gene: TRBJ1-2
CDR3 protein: CASSFGPHYGYTF
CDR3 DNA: TGTGCCAGCAGTTTCGGGCCCCACTATGGCTACACCTTC

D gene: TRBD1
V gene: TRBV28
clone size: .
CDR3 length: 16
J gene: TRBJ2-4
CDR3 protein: CASSFMSVTGENIQYF
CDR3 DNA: TGTGCCAGCAGTTTTATGTCGGTTACAGGGGAAAACATTCAGTACTTC

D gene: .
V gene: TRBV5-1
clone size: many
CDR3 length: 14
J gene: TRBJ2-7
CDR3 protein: CASSFNGQGYEQYF
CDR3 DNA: TGCGCCAGCAGCTTTAACGGGCAGGGATACGAGCAGTACTTC

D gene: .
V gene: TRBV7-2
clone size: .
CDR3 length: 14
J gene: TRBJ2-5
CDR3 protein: CASSFEGEQETQYF
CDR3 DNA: TGTGCCAGCAGCTTCGAGGGGGAGCAAGAGACCCAGTACTTC

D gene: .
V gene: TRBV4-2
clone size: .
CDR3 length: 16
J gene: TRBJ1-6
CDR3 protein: CASSQDLTGLGSPLHF
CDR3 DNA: TGTGCCAGCAGCCAAGATTTAACGGGGCTTGGGTCACCCCTCCACTTT

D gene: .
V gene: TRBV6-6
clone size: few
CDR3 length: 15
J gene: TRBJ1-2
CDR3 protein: CASSSRGEASYGYTF
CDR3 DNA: TGTGCCAGCAGTTCCCGAGGCGAAGCCTCCTATGGCTACACCTTC

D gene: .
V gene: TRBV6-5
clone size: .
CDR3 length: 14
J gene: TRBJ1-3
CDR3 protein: CASSPTDSGNTIYF
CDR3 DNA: TGTGCCAGCAGCCCTACAGACTCTGGAAACACCATATATTTT

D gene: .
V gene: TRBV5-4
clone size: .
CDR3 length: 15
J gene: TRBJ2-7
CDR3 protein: CASSFAGGQFYEQYF
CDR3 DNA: TGTGCCAGCAGCTTTGCCGGGGGCCAGTTTTACGAGCAGTACTTC

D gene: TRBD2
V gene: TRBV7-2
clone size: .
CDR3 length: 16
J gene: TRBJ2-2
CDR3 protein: CASSPVAGVNTGELFF
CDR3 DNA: TGTGCCAGCAGCCCCGTAGCGGGAGTGAACACCGGGGAGCTGTTTTTT

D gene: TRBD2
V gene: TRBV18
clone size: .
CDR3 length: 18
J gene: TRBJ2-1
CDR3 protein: CASSPIQTGGRTYNEQFF
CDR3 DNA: TGTGCCAGCTCACCGATCCAAACGGGAGGCCGCACCTACAATGAGCAGTTCTTC

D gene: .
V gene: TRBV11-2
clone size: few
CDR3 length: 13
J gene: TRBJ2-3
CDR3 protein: CASRLMRGDTQYF
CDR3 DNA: TGTGCCAGCAGGTTAATGCGAGGGGATACGCAGTATTTT

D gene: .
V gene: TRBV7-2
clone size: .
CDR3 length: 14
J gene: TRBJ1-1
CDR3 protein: CASSSTRGVSEAFF
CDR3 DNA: TGTGCCAGCAGCTCGACCAGGGGAGTTTCTGAAGCTTTCTTT

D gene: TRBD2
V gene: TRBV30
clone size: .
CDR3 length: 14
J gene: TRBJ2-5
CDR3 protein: CAWSAGGDRETQYF
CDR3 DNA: TGTGCCTGGAGTGCCGGGGGGGATCGGGAGACCCAGTACTTC